Listed here are 27 T cell receptor beta chains from one sample, sequenced in a study of cytomegalovirus exposure and HLA in healthy donors. Researchers ran the PCR with 60 Vbeta and 13 Jbeta primers. Sequenced by immunoSEQ multiplex PCR; TCRdb stores in-frame clones only, minus some. The sample yields about 98,000 clones, around 74% seen once. Material for sequencing was PBMCs. These receptors came from a male donor in good health and CMV-seronegative.

V gene TRBV28 combines with J gene TRBJ1-4; 7 nucleotides agree with TRBD1. CDR1 is MDHEN, CDR2 SYDVKM, per germline. The length of the CDR3 is 15 residues. V trimming: 6 bases; J trimming: 10 bases; junction bases outside the gene matches: 14. The CDR3: CASRRRGPMYGKLFF. CDR3 in DNA: TGTGCCAGCAGACGAAGGGGGCCCATGTACGGAAAACTGTTTTTT. Looking up the rest from reference TRBV28 and TRBJ1-4 gives the full variable domain: DVKVTQSSRYLVKRTGEKVFLECVQDMDHENMFWYRQDPGLGLRLIYFSYDVKMKEKGDIPEGYSVSREKKERFSLILESASTNQTSMYLCASRRRGPMYGKLFFGSGTQLSVL.

This sequence joins TRBV6-6 and TRBJ2-1; D possibly corresponds to TRBD2 (6 bases). The CDR3 is 13 residues long. CDR1 MNHNY and CDR2 SVGAGI come from the germline V gene (reference sequence). V was pared by 5 bases and J by 7 bases, with 12 bases between. In DNA form, the CDR3 reads TGTGCCAGCAGTGATCCTAGCGAAAATGAGCAGTTCTTC. Amino acids: CASSDPSENEQFF.

V is TRBV19 and J is TRBJ2-3; D ambiguous. The CDR3 length is 15 residues. CDR1 and CDR2 (germline): LNHDA, SQIVND (reference sequence). V was clipped by 5 bases and J by 0 bases, with 12 bases between them. The CDR3 DNA is TGTGCCAGTAGTGCTGTCGCGGAGAGCACAGATACGCAGTATTTT. Protein product: CASSAVAESTDTQYF.

The gene calls are TRBV5-6 and TRBJ2-5, with D maybe TRBD1 (6 bases). CDR3 length equals 15 residues. CDR1 is SGHDT, CDR2 YYEEEE, per germline. Trimming stripped 1 base from V and 5 bases from J, with 15 bases between. The CDR3 DNA follows: TGTGCCAGCAGCTTGTACGCAGGGGTAAGGGAGACCCAGTACTTC. As protein: CASSLYAGVRETQYF.

CDR3: CASSVLQGDSTEAFF. CDR3 sequence (DNA): TGTGCCAGCAGCGTCTTACAGGGTGATAGCACTGAAGCTTTCTTT. The chain carries TRBV9 and TRBJ1-1; possible D gene TRBD1, 6 bases. CDR3 length: 15 amino acids. Per germline, CDR1 SGDLS and CDR2 YYNGEE. V was trimmed by 2 bases and J by 4 bases, leaving 15 bases between them.

The chain joins TRBV7-6 to TRBJ2-6; D ambiguous. The V gene lost 6 bases and the J gene lost 0 bases, with 15 bases spanning the gap. Germline V gives CDR1 SGHVS, CDR2 FNYEAQ. The CDR3 spans 17 residues. For the CDR3, the DNA is TGTGCCAGCAGGATAGCCGGCCACAACTCTGGGGCCAACGTCCTGACTTTC. It codes for CASRIAGHNSGANVLTF.

The chain has TRBV5-6 and TRBJ2-1; 12 nucleotides align to TRBD2. Trimming took 3 bases from V and 5 from J; bases not matched to a gene: 12. The CDR3 extends over 18 amino acids. CDR1 is SGHDT and CDR2 is YYEEEE in the germline V gene. This CDR3 reads CASSYPGTSGRSHNEQFF. The CDR3 DNA reads TGTGCCAGCAGCTATCCGGGAACTAGCGGGAGGAGCCACAATGAGCAGTTCTTC.

This rearrangement joins TRBV7-9 to TRBJ2-1; no clear D. The CDR3 consists of 14 residues. V gave up 1 base and J gave up 6 bases, with 10 bases separating them. Germline-derived CDR1 and CDR2 are SEHNR and FQNEAQ (reference sequence). The CDR3 DNA sequence: TGTGCCAGCAGCTTAGTGGAGCAAATCAATGAGCAGTTCTTC. Translating it yields CASSLVEQINEQFF.

The V and J genes are TRBV5-1 and TRBJ2-5, with D possibly matching TRBD1 (6 bases). The V gene lost 0 bases and the J gene lost 4 bases, with 13 bases spanning the gap. The CDR3 is 15 amino acids. CDR1 SGHRS and CDR2 YFSETQ come from the germline V gene. CDR3 coding DNA: TGCGCCAGCAGCTTGGTAGGGGGTTTCGGAGAGACCCAGTACTTC. Protein: CASSLVGGFGETQYF.

The J gene is TRBJ2-5, the V gene TRBV7-9, with 9 positions matching TRBD1. The CDR3 has 17 amino acids. V shed 2 bases, J shed 11 bases, and the junction held 18 bases outside the gene matches. The germline CDR1 and CDR2 sequences are SEHNR and FQNEAQ (reference sequence). CDR3 nucleotide sequence: TGTGCCAGCAGCTTAATCTTATCGGGACAGGGACGGGGGGAGCAGTACTTC. It encodes CASSLILSGQGRGEQYF.

V is TRBV28 and J is TRBJ1-2; 7 nucleotides align to TRBD1. J lost 3 bases, V lost 3 bases, and 4 bases had no gene match. Germline CDR1 MDHEN, CDR2 SYDVKM. The CDR3 consists of 14 residues. CDR3 nucleotide sequence: TGTGCCAGCAGTTTGCCGGGACAGTACTATGGCTACACCTTC. Translated, it gives CASSLPGQYYGYTF.

V usage is TRBV6-4 and J usage is TRBJ2-3; D call uncertain. Germline V lookup: CDR1 MRHNA, CDR2 SNTAGT. The length of the CDR3 is 15 residues. V lost 0 bases and J lost 1, with 8 bases in between. CDR3 nucleotides: TGTGCCAGCAGTGACTCGGCAAGCGGCACAGATACGCAGTATTTT. It specifies CASSDSASGTDTQYF.

This clone has only a few counts. V and J are TRBV5-8 and TRBJ2-7, with TRBD2 as a possible D gene (5 bases). This CDR3 contains 13 residues. Trimming cost V 1 base and J 5 bases, with 10 bases left between them. Germline values: CDR1 SGHTS, CDR2 YDEGEE. CDR3 nucleotide sequence: TGTGCCAGCAGCTTGACCGGGGTCAACGAGCAGTACTTC. It encodes CASSLTGVNEQYF. The entire variable domain, with the rest obtained from reference TRBV5-8 and TRBJ2-7, is as follows: EAGVTQSPTHLIKTRGQQATLRCSPISGHTSVYWYQQALGLGLQFLLWYDEGEERNRGNFPPRFSGRQFPNYSSELNVNALELEDSALYLCASSLTGVNEQYFGPGTRLTVT.

The V call is TRBV27, the J call TRBJ2-7; 9 positions match TRBD1. This CDR3 is built from 15 residues. J lost 0 bases, V lost 3 bases, and 3 bases had no gene match. Germline V gene lookup returns CDR1 MNHEY and CDR2 SMNVEV (reference sequence). The CDR3 reads CASSFQGQGSYEQYF. For the CDR3, the DNA is TGTGCCAGCAGTTTCCAGGGACAGGGCTCCTACGAGCAGTACTTC.

The V and J genes are TRBV2 and TRBJ2-5; D remains ambiguous. This CDR3 is built from 11 residues. The V and J ends lost 5 bases and 3 bases respectively, with 4 bases between them. CDR1 is SNHLY and CDR2 is FYNNEI in the germline V gene. The CDR3 reads CASSQEETQYF. The CDR3 DNA reads as TGTGCCAGCAGTCAGGAAGAGACCCAGTACTTC.

This clone was seen only once. This chain joins TRBV9 and TRBJ2-1; 11 bases are a match to TRBD2. The CDR3 is made up of 14 amino acids. V gave up 1 base and J gave up 10 bases; unmatched junction bases: 4. From germline, CDR1 is SGDLS and CDR2 YYNGEE. CDR3 nucleotides: TGTGCCAGCAGCGTAACTAGCGGGAGTTGGGAGCAGTTCTTC. This gives the protein CASSVTSGSWEQFF.

V and J are TRBV29-1 and TRBJ1-4, with D hard to call. The V and J ends lost 4 bases and 8 bases respectively, with 17 bases between them. CDR3 length: 14 amino acids. Germline values: CDR1 SQVTM, CDR2 ANQGSEA. CDR3 nucleotide sequence: TGCAGCGTTGGTTCGGGGAGGAATTTGGAAAAACTGTTTTTT. This encodes CSVGSGRNLEKLFF.

The chain joins TRBV5-8 to TRBJ2-1, with 7 bases matching TRBD1. Germline loops: CDR1 SGHTS, CDR2 YDEGEE. The J segment lost 4 bases and the V segment lost 5 bases, leaving 6 bases of the junction unmatched. This CDR3 spans 14 amino acids. CDR3 DNA: TGTGCCAGCAGTCCGGGACAGCATTACAATGAGCAGTTCTTC. It translates to CASSPGQHYNEQFF.

As DNA, the CDR3 is TGCGCCAGCAGCCAAGATACTAGCGGGATATACGAGCAGTACTTC. Its protein product is CASSQDTSGIYEQYF. The chain employs TRBV4-3 and TRBJ2-7; TRBD2 matches at 10 bases. CDR1 is LGHNA and CDR2 is YSLEER in the germline V gene. This CDR3 is built from 15 residues. V trimming: 0 bases; J trimming: 4 bases; junction bases outside the gene matches: 3.

The chain links TRBV7-9 to TRBJ2-7, with 10 bases aligning to TRBD2. The CDR3 covers 16 residues. Trimming took 1 base from V and 3 from J; bases not matched to a gene: 6. Germline V CDR1 and CDR2: SEHNR, FQNEAQ (reference sequence). The CDR3 region is CASSLDGPSGSYEQYF. CDR3 coding DNA: TGTGCCAGCAGCTTAGATGGTCCTAGCGGGAGCTACGAGCAGTACTTC.

The chain employs TRBV6-6 and TRBJ2-7; 12 bases align to TRBD2. Trimming at V came to 4 bases and at J to 1 base, leaving 5 bases not matched to a gene. The CDR3 is made up of 16 amino acids. Germline assignment: CDR1 MNHNY and CDR2 SVGAGI (reference sequence). For the CDR3, the DNA is TGTGCCAGCAGTTCCCGGACTAGCGGGACTTCCTACGAGCAGTACTTC. As protein: CASSSRTSGTSYEQYF.

The chain joins TRBV6-5 to TRBJ2-7, with TRBD1 matching 7 bases. Per germline, CDR1 MNHEY and CDR2 SVGAGI. J lost 1 base, V lost 8 bases, and 11 bases had no gene match. The CDR3 has 15 residues. CDR3 nucleotides: TGTGCCAGCTCCCCTTCCGGGACAGCTTCCTACGAGCAGTACTTC. Translation: CASSPSGTASYEQYF.

The chain couples TRBV19 to TRBJ2-7, with 7 bases matching TRBD1. V was clipped by 3 bases and J by 4 bases; unmatched bases: 9. Germline lookup yields CDR1 LNHDA and CDR2 SQIVND (reference sequence). The CDR3 has 15 amino acids. CDR3 in DNA: TGTGCCAGTAGTATGGGGCAGGGGGTCAATTACGAGCAGTACTTC. This translates into CASSMGQGVNYEQYF.

V is TRBV7-3 and J is TRBJ2-3; TRBD1 matches at 7 bases. The V and J ends lost 5 bases and 3 bases, in that order; junction bases with no gene match: 8. Germline V gene lookup returns CDR1 SGHTA and CDR2 FQGTGA. The CDR3 sequence is 15 residues long. For the CDR3, the DNA is TGTGCCAGCAGCCGAAACAGGGGTTTAACAGATACGCAGTATTTT. Protein: CASSRNRGLTDTQYF.

The rearrangement links TRBV28 to TRBJ1-1; 7 bases are shared with TRBD1. The V gene end was trimmed by 7 bases and the J gene end by 10 bases; junction bases not matched to a gene: 18. The length of the CDR3 is 15 residues. From germline, CDR1 is MDHEN and CDR2 SYDVKM. The CDR3 region is CASKQSGTGARGAFF. DNA for the CDR3: TGTGCCAGCAAGCAATCCGGAACAGGGGCACGTGGAGCTTTCTTT.

The V gene is TRBV5-4, the J gene TRBJ1-4, with D tentatively TRBD1 (5 bases). V was cut by 4 bases and J by 4 bases, with 14 bases left in between. The CDR3 covers 15 residues. Germline V gene lookup returns CDR1 SGHNT and CDR2 YYREEE (reference sequence). In nucleotides, the CDR3 is TGTGCCAGCAGCCCCACAGGAACCTTTAATGAAAAACTGTTTTTT. The encoded protein is CASSPTGTFNEKLFF.

The DNA for the CDR3 is TGTGCCAGCACATCAGGGGGAAGCTACGAGCAGTACTTC. It yields the protein CASTSGGSYEQYF. The rearrangement uses TRBV6-6 and TRBJ2-7, with 7 nucleotides matching TRBD1. The V gene end was trimmed by 7 bases and the J gene end by 3 bases; junction bases not matched to a gene: 6. Germline-derived CDR1 and CDR2 are MNHNY and SVGAGI (reference sequence). This CDR3 region has 13 residues.